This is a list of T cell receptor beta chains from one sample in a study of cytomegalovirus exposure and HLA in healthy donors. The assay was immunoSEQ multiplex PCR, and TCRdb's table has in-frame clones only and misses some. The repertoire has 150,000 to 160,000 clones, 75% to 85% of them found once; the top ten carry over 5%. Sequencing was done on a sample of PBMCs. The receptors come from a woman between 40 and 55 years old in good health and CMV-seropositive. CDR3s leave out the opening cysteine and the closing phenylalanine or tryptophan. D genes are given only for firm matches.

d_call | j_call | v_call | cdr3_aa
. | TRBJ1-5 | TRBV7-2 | ASSLVLRSGQPQH
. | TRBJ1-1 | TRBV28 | ASSGRGAF
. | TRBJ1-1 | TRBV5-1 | ASSEIVNTEAF
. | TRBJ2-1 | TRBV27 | ASSLAGFGYEQF
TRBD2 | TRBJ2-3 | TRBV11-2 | ASSLTSGTKEDTQY
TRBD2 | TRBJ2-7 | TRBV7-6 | ASSPLGGLAGGYEQY
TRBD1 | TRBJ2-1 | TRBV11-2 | ASSAYRGRVYNEQF
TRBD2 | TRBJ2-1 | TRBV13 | ASSPTSGRPYNEQF
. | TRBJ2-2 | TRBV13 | ASSLGAPSTGELF
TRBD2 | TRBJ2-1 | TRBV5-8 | ASSFSSGAYNEQF
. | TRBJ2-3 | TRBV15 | ATSTVSGRTDTQY
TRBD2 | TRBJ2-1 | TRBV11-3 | ASSLAGTYNEQF
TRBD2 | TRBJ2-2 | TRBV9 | ASSVATSGRTGELF
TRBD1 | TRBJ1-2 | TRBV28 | ASSRGGTGDYGYT
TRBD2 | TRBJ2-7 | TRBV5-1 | ASSLGLAGSYEQY
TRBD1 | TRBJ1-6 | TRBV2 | ASSEHVIETGVDNSPLH
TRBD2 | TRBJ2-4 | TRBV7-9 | ASSLSGGLTKNIQY
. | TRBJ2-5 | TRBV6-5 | ASSYSFGEQY
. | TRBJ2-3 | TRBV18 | ASSPPGEVDTQY
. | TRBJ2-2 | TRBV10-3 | AIRAGTGELF
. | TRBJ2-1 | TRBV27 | ASSISLNEQF
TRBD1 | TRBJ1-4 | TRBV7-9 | ASSRDRGEKLF
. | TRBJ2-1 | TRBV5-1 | ASSLLGQKNEQF
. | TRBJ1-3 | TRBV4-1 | ASSRMPGEFGNTIY
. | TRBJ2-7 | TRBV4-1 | ASSLIEDRKYEQY
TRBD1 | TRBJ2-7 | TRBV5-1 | ASSQQGAYEQY
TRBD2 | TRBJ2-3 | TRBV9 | ASSVSPSGRADTQY
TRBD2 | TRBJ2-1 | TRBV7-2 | ASSLSGRAVNEQF
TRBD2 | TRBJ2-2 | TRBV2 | ASRAQREASTGELF
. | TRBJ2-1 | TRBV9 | ASSVEWRGTSYNEQF
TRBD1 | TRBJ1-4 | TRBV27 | ASQGEGQGEKLF
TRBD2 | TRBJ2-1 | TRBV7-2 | ASSLVPSGRGEQF
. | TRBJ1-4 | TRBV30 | AWSPGGDNEKLF
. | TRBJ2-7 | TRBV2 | ASSEVIGGLQAYEQY
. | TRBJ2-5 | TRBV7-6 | ASSRLASETQY
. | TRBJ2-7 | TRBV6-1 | ASRESSYEQY
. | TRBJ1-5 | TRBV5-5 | ASSLGVNRKGNQPQH
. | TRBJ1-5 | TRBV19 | ASSPYAGLQPQH
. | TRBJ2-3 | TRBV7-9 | ASSPWREGNTQY
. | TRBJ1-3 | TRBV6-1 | ASSALTRGSGNTIY
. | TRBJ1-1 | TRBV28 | ASSAWGENTEAF
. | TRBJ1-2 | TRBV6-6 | ASSYPGEVSYGYT
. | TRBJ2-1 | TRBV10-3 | AITEGLGGGPYNEQF
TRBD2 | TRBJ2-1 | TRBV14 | ASSPNSGRANEQF
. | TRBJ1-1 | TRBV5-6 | ASSLAGPSNTEAF
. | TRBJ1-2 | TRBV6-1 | ASSRTSAGYGYT
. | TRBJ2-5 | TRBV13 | ASSRHQETQY
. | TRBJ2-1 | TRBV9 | ASSAPEGNSYNEQF